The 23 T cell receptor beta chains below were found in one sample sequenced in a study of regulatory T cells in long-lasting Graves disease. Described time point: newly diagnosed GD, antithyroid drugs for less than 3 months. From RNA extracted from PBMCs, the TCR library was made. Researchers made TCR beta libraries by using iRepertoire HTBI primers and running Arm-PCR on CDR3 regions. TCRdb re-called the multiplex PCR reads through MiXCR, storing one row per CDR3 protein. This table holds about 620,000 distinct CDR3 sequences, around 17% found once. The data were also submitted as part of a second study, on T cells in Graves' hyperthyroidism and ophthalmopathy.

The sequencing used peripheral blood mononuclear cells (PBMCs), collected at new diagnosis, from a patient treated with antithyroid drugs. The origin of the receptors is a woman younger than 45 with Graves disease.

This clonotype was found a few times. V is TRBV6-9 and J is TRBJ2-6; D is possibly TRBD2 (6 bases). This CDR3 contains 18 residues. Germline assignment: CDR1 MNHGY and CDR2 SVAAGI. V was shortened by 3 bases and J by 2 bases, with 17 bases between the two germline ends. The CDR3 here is CASSYWRRVIPGANVLTF. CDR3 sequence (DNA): TGTGCCAGCAGTTACTGGAGGAGGGTGATCCCTGGGGCCAACGTCCTGACTTTC.

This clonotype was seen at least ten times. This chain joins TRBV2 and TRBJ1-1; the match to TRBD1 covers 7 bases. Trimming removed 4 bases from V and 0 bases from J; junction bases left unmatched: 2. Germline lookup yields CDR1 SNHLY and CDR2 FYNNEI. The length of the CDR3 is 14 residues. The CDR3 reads CASSGQGMNTEAFF. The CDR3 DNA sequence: TGTGCCAGCAGTGGACAGGGAATGAACACTGAAGCTTTCTTT.

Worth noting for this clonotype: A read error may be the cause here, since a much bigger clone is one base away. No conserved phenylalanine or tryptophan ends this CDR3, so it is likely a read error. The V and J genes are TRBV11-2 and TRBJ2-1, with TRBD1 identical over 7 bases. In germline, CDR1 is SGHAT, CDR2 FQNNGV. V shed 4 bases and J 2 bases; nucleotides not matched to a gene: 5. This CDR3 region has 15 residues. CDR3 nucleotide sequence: TGTGCCAGCAGCTCGAGGGGGCCAACCTACAATGAGCAGTTCTCC. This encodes CASSSRGPTYNEQFS.

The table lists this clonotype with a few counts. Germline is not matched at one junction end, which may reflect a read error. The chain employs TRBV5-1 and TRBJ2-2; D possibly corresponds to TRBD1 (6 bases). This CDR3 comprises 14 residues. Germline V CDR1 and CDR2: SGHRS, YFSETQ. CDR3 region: CASSLDRITGELFF. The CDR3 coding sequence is TGCGCCAGCAGTTTGGACAGAATCACCGGGGAGCTGTTTTTT.

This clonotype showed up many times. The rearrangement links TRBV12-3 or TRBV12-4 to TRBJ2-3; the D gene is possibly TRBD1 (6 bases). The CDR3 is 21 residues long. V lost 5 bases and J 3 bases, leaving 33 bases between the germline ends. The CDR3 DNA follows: TGTGCCAGCAGTCCTAGGGTCCACAGGACAGTATTTCGACGCTCAACAGATACGCAGTATTTT. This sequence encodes CASSPRVHRTVFRRSTDTQYF.

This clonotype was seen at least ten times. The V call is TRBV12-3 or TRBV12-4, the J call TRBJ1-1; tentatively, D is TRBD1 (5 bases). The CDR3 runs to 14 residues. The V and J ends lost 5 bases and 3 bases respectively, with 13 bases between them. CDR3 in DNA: TGTGCCAGCAGTCCCACGGGGGTCGACACTGAAGCTTTCTTT. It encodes CASSPTGVDTEAFF.

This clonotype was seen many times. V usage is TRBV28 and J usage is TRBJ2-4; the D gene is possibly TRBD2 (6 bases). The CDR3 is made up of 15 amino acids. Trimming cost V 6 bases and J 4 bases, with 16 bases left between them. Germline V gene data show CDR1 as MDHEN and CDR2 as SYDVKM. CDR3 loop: CASRPTRLVKNIQYF. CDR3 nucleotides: TGTGCCAGCAGGCCCACCCGACTAGTTAAAAACATTCAGTACTTC. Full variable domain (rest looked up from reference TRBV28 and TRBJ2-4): DVKVTQSSRYLVKRTGEKVFLECVQDMDHENMFWYRQDPGLGLRLIYFSYDVKMKEKGDIPEGYSVSREKKERFSLILESASTNQTSMYLCASRPTRLVKNIQYFGAGTRLSVL.

Here the CDR3 reads CASSLLSGSSYNEQFF. CDR3 DNA sequence: TGTGCCAGCAGTTTATTGTCCGGGAGCTCCTACAATGAGCAGTTCTTC. The chain carries TRBV27 and TRBJ2-1; a possible D gene is TRBD2 (6 bases). The germline gives CDR1 MNHEY, CDR2 SMNVEV (reference sequence). The CDR3 consists of 16 residues. Deletions cut 1 base from V and 0 bases from J, with 10 bases between.

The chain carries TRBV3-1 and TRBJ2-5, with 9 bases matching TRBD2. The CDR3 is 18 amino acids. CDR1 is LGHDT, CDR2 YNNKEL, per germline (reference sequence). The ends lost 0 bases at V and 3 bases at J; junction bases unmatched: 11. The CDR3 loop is CASSQDYLAGSLKETQYF. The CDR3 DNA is TGTGCCAGCAGCCAAGATTACCTAGCGGGGTCCCTTAAAGAGACCCAGTACTTC.

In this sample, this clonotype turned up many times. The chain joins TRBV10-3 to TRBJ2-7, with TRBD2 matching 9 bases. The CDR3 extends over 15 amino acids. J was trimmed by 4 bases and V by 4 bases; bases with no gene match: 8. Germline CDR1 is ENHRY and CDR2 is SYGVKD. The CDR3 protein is CAISAEREATYEQYF. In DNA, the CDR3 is TGTGCCATCAGTGCAGAGCGGGAGGCTACATACGAGCAGTACTTC.

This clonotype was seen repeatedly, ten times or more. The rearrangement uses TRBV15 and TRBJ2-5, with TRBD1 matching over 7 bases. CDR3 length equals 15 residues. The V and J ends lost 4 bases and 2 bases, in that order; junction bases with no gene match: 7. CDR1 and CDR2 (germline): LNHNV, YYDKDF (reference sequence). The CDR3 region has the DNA TGTGCCACCAGCACCAAGAGGGACAGACAAGAGACCCAGTACTTC. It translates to CATSTKRDRQETQYF.

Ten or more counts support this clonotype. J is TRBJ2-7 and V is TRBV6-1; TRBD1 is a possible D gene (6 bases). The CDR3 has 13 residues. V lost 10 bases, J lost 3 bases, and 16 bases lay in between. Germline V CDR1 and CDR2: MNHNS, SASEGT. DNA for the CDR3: TGTGCCACCGATAGGGACAACCACTACGAGCAGTACTTC. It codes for CATDRDNHYEQYF.

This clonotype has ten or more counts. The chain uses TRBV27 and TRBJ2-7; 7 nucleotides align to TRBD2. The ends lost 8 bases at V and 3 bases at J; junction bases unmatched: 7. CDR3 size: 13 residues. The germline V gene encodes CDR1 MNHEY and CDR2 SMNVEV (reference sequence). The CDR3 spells CASSLLADYEQYF. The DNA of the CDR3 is TGTGCCAGCTCCCTCCTAGCGGACTACGAGCAGTACTTC.

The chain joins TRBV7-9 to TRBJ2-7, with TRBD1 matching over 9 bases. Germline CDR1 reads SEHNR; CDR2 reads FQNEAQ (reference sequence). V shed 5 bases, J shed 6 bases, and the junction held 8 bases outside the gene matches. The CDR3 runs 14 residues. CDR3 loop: CASSVGQGFREQYF. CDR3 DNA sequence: TGTGCCAGCAGCGTGGGACAGGGATTTCGCGAGCAGTACTTC.

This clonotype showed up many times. The DNA of the CDR3 is TGTGCCATCAAACCCGCGACAGGGACCGGCTACACCTTC. It encodes CAIKPATGTGYTF. This rearrangement joins TRBV10-3 to TRBJ1-2; 7 positions agree with TRBD1. CDR3 length equals 13 residues. V was pared by 7 bases and J by 8 bases, with 10 bases of the junction left unmatched. CDR1 and CDR2 from the germline V gene are ENHRY and SYGVKD.

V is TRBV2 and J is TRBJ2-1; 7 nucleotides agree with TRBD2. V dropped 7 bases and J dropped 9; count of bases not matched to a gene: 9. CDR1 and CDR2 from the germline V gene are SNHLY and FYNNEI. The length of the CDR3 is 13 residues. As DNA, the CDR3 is TGTGCCAGCACCCCTGCGGGAGTTGGTGAGCAGTTCTTC. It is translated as CASTPAGVGEQFF. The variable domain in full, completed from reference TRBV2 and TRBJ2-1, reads EPEVTQTPSHQVTQMGQEVILRCVPISNHLYFYWYRQILGQKVEFLVSFYNNEISEKSEIFDDQFSVERPDGSNFTLKIRSTKLEDSAMYFCASTPAGVGEQFFGPGTRLTVL.

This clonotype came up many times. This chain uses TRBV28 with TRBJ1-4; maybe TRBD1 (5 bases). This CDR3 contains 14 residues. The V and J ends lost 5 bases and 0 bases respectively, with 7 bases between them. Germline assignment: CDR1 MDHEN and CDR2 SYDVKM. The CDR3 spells CASSLQATNEKLFF. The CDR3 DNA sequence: TGTGCCAGCAGTCTACAGGCAACTAATGAAAAACTGTTTTTT.

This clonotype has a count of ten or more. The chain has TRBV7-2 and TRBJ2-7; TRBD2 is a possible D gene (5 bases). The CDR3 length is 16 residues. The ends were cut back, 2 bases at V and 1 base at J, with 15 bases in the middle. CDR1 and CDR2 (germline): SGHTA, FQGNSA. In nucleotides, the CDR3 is TGTGCCAGCAGCTTAAAGGGCGGGTCGATATCCTACGAGCAGTACTTC. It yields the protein CASSLKGGSISYEQYF.

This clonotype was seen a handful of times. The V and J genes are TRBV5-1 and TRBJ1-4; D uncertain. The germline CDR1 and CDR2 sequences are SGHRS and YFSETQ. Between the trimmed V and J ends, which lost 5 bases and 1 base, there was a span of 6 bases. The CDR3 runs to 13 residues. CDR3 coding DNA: TGCGCCAGCAGTGCCCAAACTAATGAAAAACTGTTTTTT. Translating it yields CASSAQTNEKLFF.

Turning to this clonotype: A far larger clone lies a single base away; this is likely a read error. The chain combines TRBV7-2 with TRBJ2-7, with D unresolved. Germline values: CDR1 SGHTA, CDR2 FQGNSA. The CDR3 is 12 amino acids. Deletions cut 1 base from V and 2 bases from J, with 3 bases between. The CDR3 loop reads CTSSLVTYEQYF. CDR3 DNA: TGTACCAGCAGCTTAGTAACCTACGAGCAGTACTTC.

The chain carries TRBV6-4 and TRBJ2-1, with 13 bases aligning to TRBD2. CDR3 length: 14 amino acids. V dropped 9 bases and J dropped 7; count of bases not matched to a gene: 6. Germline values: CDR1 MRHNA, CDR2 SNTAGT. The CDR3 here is CASVTGLAGNEQFF. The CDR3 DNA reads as TGTGCCAGTGTAACGGGACTAGCGGGAAATGAGCAGTTCTTC.

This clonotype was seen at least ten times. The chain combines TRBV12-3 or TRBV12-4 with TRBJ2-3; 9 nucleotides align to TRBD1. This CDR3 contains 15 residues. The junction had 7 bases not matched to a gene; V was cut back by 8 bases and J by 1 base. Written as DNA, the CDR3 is TGTGCCAGCCGAAGGACAGGGGCCGGCACAGATACGCAGTATTTT. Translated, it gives CASRRTGAGTDTQYF.

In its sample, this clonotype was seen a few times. The CDR3 sequence is CASSLDRTRPQHF. The CDR3 DNA is TGTGCCAGCAGCCTCGACAGGACGAGGCCCCAGCATTTT. The genes are TRBV7-8 and TRBJ1-5; D perhaps matches TRBD1 (6 bases). Germline V lookup: CDR1 SGHVS, CDR2 FQNEAQ. The CDR3 loop spans 13 amino acids. V was trimmed by 5 bases and J by 9 bases, leaving 14 bases between them.